These 10 T cell receptor beta chains share one sample of origin, sequenced in a study of blood T cell repertoires in COVID-19. Sequencing used immunoSEQ multiplex PCR; TCRdb keeps in-frame clones, though not all of them. The sample contains tens of thousands of clones, 88% of which appear only once. The sample was peripheral blood. The receptors derive from a human donor in a cohort sampled during active COVID-19.

V is TRBV18 and J is TRBJ1-6; 9 positions match TRBD1. Germline V gives CDR1 KGHSH, CDR2 LQKENI. J gave up 8 bases and V 5 bases, and 4 bases lay outside the gene matches. CDR3 length: 14 amino acids. In DNA form, the CDR3 reads TGTGCCAGCTCAGCCAGGGACAGGGATTCACCCCTCCACTTT. It translates to CASSARDRDSPLHF.

This CDR3 reads CASSPGVGPYEQYF. Written as DNA, the CDR3 is TGTGCCAGCAGCCCGGGGGTGGGTCCCTACGAGCAGTACTTC. V gene TRBV11-2 combines with J gene TRBJ2-7, with D tentatively TRBD2 (6 bases). Looked up from germline, CDR1 is SGHAT and CDR2 is FQNNGV. V was clipped by 5 bases and J by 2 bases, with 13 bases between them. The CDR3 length is 14 residues.

This chain links TRBV7-9 with TRBJ1-1, with D perhaps TRBD1 (5 bases). This CDR3 contains 14 residues. The germline CDR1 and CDR2 sequences are SEHNR and FQNEAQ (reference sequence). V was shortened by 4 bases and J by 6 bases, with 15 bases between the two germline ends. The CDR3 region is CASSSSGVGPEAFF. For the CDR3, the DNA is TGTGCCAGCAGCTCGTCGGGGGTCGGGCCTGAAGCTTTCTTT.

V and J are TRBV14 and TRBJ2-7, with a possible D match to TRBD1 (5 bases). The V gene lost 5 bases and the J gene lost 0 bases, with 11 bases spanning the gap. The germline gives CDR1 SGHDN, CDR2 FVKESK. The CDR3 is 14 amino acids. CDR3 sequence (DNA): TGTGCCAGCAGCGGCCAGGGTGCCTCCTACGAGCAGTACTTC. This translates into CASSGQGASYEQYF.

V is TRBV5-6 and J is TRBJ2-7; TRBD1 might be the D (7 bases). Germline V CDR1 and CDR2: SGHDT, YYEEEE. Trimming stripped 4 bases from V and 4 bases from J, with 21 bases between. The CDR3 length is 16 residues. The CDR3 bases are TGTGCCAGCAGCCGACTAGGGACAGCGGCGCCTTACGAGCAGTACTTC. Translated: CASSRLGTAAPYEQYF. Looking up the rest from reference TRBV5-6 and TRBJ2-7 gives the full variable domain: DAGVTQSPTHLIKTRGQQVTLRCSPKSGHDTVSWYQQALGQGPQFIFQYYEEEERQRGNFPDRFSGHQFPNYSSELNVNALLLGDSALYLCASSRLGTAAPYEQYFGPGTRLTVT.

This clone was recorded once. The chain employs TRBV27 and TRBJ2-2; D perhaps matches TRBD2 (6 bases). Trimming stripped 0 bases from V and 4 bases from J, with 12 bases between. This CDR3 spans 16 amino acids. Germline CDR1 MNHEY, CDR2 SMNVEV (reference sequence). The CDR3 sequence is CASSLSRAEGTGELFF. CDR3 bases: TGTGCCAGCAGTTTATCCCGGGCGGAGGGCACCGGGGAGCTGTTTTTT.

The V gene is TRBV7-9, the J gene TRBJ1-3, with a tentative D call TRBD1 (6 bases). The V end was cut by 7 bases, the J end by 2 bases, with 15 bases between. CDR3 size: 15 residues. The germline V gene encodes CDR1 SEHNR and CDR2 FQNEAQ (reference sequence). The chain's CDR3 is CASTRTGFPGNTIYF. CDR3 bases: TGTGCCAGCACCAGAACAGGGTTTCCTGGAAACACCATATATTTT.

This chain uses TRBV6-5 with TRBJ2-1, with D perhaps TRBD1 (5 bases). The CDR3 totals 14 residues. The V gene's germline CDR1 is MNHEY and CDR2 SVGAGI. V shed 2 bases and J shed 9 bases, with 14 bases lying between them. CDR3 amino acids: CASSYRAPRGEQFF. DNA for the CDR3: TGTGCCAGCAGTTACCGGGCCCCAAGGGGTGAGCAGTTCTTC.

The chain employs TRBV6-6 and TRBJ2-7; 11 bases match TRBD1. The CDR3 runs to 15 residues. Germline CDR1 and CDR2: MNHNY and SVGAGI (reference sequence). The ends lost 5 bases at V and 6 bases at J; junction bases unmatched: 9. The DNA for the CDR3 is TGTGCCAGCAGTCGATCCAGGACAGGGGGCCTCGAGCAGTACTTC. This encodes CASSRSRTGGLEQYF.

The chain is built from TRBV7-9 and TRBJ2-7; 9 bases are a match to TRBD1. The V and J ends lost 3 bases and 9 bases, in that order; junction bases with no gene match: 6. This CDR3 comprises 13 residues. Germline CDR1 and CDR2: SEHNR and FQNEAQ (reference sequence). The CDR3 reads CASSFRTGVVQYF. In DNA, the CDR3 is TGTGCCAGCAGCTTCCGGACAGGGGTTGTGCAGTACTTC.